At least ten counts were recorded for the clone carrying this TCR beta chain. TCRdb re-called the 5' RACE reads with MiXCR, one entry per CDR3 protein. This table holds 42,000 or so distinct CDR3 sequences, 6.5% to 8.5% found once. The data are from a study of T cells after yellow fever vaccination. CDR1 LNHNV and CDR2 YYDKDF come from the germline V gene (reference sequence). The CDR3 totals 14 residues. V shed 4 bases, J shed 4 bases, and the junction held 5 bases outside the gene matches. General study points: Post-booster samples contained most primary-vaccination clones (about 95% CD4, 88% CD8).

Sequencing used CD8+ T cells not binding an NS4B(214-222) dextramer, sorted from PBMCs, obtained 45 days after the yellow fever booster vaccination. The chain couples TRBV15 to TRBJ2-3; 7 bases align to TRBD2. This sequence was found in a man aged 25-45 years who received the YFV17D yellow fever vaccine. DNA for the CDR3: TGTGCCACCAGCAACAGCGGGGAAGCAGATACGCAGTATTTT. Its translation: CATSNSGEADTQYF.